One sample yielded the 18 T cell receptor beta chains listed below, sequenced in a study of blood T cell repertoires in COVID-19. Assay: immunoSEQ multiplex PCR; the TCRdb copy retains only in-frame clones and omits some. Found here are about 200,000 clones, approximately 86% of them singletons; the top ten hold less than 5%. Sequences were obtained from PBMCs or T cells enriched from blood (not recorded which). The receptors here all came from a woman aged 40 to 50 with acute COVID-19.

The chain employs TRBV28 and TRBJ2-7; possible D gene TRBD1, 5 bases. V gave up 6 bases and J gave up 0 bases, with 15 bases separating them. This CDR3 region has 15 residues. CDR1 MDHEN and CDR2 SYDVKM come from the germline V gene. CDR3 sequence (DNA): TGTGCCAGCAGGCCTACAGGTGACCGCTCCTACGAGCAGTACTTC. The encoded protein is CASRPTGDRSYEQYF.

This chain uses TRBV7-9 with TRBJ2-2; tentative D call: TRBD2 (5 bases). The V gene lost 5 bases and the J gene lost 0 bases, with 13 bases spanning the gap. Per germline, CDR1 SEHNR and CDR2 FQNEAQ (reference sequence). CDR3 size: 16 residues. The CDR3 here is CASSPRGSPNTGELFF. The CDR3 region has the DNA TGTGCCAGCAGCCCACGGGGAAGCCCGAACACCGGGGAGCTGTTTTTT. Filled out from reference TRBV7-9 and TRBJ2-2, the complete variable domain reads DTGVSQNPRHKITKRGQNVTFRCDPISEHNRLYWYRQTLGQGPEFLTYFQNEAQLEKSRLLSDRFSAERPKGSFSTLEIQRTEQGDSAMYLCASSPRGSPNTGELFFGEGSRLTVL.

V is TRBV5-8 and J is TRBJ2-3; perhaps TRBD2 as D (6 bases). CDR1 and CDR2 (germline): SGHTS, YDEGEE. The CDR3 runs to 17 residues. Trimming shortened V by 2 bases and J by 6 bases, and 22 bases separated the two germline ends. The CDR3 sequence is CASSFSTRGTSGDTQYF. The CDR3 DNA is TGTGCCAGCAGCTTCTCCACGCGTGGGACTTCGGGGGATACGCAGTATTTT. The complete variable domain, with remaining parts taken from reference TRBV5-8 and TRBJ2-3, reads EAGVTQSPTHLIKTRGQQATLRCSPISGHTSVYWYQQALGLGLQFLLWYDEGEERNRGNFPPRFSGRQFPNYSSELNVNALELEDSALYLCASSFSTRGTSGDTQYFGPGTRLTVL.

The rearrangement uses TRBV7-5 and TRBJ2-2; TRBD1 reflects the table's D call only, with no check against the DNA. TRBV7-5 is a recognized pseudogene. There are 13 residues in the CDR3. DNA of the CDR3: TGTGTCAGATTAGGGGGCCAGCCCGGGGAGCTGTTTTTT. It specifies CVRLGGQPGELFF.

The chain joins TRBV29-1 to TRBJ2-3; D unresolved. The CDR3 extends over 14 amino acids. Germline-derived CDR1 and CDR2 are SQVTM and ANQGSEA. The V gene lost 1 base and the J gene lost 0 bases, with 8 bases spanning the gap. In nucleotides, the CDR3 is TGCAGCGTTGAAGTAGCTTATAGCACAGATACGCAGTATTTT. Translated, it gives CSVEVAYSTDTQYF.

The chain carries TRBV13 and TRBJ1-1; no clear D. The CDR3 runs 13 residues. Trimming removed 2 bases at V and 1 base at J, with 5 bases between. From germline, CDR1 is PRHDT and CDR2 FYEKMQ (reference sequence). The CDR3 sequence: CASSLYRNTEAFF. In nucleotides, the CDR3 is TGTGCCAGCAGCTTATACAGGAACACTGAAGCTTTCTTT.

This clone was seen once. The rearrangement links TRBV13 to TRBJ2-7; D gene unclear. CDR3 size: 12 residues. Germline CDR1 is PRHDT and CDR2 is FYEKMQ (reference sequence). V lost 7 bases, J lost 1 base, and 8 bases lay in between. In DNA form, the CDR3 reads TGTGCCAGCACGGGTCCTTCCTACGAGCAGTACTTC. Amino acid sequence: CASTGPSYEQYF.

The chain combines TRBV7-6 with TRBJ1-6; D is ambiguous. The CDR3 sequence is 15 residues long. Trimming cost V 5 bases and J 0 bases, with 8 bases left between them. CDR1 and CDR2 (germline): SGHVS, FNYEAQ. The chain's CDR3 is CASSPTSSYNSPLHF. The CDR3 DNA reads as TGTGCCAGCAGCCCGACAAGCTCCTATAATTCACCCCTCCACTTT.

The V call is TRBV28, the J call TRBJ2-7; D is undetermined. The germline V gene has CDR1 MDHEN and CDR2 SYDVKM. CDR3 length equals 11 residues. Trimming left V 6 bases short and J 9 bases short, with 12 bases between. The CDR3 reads CASRYRSGQYF. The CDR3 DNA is TGTGCCAGCAGGTATCGGAGTGGGCAGTACTTC.

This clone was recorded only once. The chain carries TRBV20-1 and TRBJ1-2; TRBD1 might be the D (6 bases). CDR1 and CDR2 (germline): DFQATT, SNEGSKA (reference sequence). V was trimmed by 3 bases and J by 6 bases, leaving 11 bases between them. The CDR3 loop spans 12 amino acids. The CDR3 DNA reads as TGCAGTGCTAGTCCCAACAGGGATGGCTACACCTTC. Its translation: CSASPNRDGYTF.

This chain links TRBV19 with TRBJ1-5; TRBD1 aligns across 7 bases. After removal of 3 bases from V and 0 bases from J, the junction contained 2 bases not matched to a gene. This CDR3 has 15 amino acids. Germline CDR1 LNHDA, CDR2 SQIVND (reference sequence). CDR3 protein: CASSIDRVSNQPQHF. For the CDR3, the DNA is TGTGCCAGTAGTATCGACAGGGTTAGCAATCAGCCCCAGCATTTT.

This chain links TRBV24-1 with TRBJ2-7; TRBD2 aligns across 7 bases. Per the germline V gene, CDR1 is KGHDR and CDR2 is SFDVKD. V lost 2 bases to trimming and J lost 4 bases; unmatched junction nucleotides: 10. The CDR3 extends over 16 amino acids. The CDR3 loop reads CATSDSSGAAPYEQYF. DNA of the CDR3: TGTGCCACCAGTGATTCTAGCGGAGCGGCACCTTACGAGCAGTACTTC.

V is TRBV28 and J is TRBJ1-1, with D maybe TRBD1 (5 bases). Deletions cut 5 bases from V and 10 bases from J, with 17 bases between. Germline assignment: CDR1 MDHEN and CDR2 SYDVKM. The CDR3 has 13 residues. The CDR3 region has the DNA TGTGCCAGCAGTCGCCTGGGGCTCGTGGGAGCTTTCTTT. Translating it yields CASSRLGLVGAFF.

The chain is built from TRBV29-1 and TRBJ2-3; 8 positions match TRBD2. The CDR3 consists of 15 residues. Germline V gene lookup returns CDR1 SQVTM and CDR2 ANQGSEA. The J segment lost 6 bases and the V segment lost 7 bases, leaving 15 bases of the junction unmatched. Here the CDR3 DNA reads TGCAGCGGGTCCGGGTTGGCGGGAGGAGGGGATACGCAGTATTTT. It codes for CSGSGLAGGGDTQYF.

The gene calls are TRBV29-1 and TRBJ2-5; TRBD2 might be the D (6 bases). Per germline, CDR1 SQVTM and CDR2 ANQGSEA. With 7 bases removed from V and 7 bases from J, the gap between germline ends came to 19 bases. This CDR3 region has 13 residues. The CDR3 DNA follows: TGCAGCGCAGTGGAGGGGAATTTAGGGACCCAGTACTTC. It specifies CSAVEGNLGTQYF.

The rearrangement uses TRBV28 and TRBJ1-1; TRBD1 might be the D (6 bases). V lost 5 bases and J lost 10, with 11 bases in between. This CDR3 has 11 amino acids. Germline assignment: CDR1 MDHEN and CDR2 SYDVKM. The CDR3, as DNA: TGTGCCAGCAGTCTGGACAGAGGAGCTTTCTTT. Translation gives CASSLDRGAFF.

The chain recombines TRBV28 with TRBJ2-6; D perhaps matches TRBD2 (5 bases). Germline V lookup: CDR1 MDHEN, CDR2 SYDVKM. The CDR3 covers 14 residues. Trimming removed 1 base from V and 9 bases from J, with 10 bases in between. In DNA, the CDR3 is TGTGCCAGCAGTTTATCGGACCGGGGCAACGTCCTGACTTTC. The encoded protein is CASSLSDRGNVLTF.

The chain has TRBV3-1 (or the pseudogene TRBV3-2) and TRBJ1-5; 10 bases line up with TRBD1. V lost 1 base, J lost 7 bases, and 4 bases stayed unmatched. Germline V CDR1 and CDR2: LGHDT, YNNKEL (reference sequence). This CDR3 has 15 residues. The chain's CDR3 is CASSQGQGAGQPQHF. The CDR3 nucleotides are TGTGCCAGCAGCCAAGGACAGGGGGCCGGGCAGCCCCAGCATTTT.